Following are 7 T cell receptor beta chains from one sample sequenced in a study of T cell changes during pregnancy in multiple sclerosis. Assay: immunoSEQ multiplex PCR; the TCRdb copy retains only in-frame clones and omits some. The sample includes about 110,000 clones, about 90% of them seen just once. The sample here was peripheral blood, taken before pregnancy. These receptors originate from a female donor with multiple sclerosis, enrolled in a pregnancy study.

J is TRBJ2-1 and V is TRBV5-1, with D perhaps TRBD2 (5 bases). The V end was cut by 0 bases, the J end by 8 bases, with 12 bases between. Germline V gives CDR1 SGHRS, CDR2 YFSETQ. There are 14 residues in the CDR3. The CDR3 loop is CASSLAWRTDEQFF. DNA for the CDR3: TGCGCCAGCAGCTTGGCGTGGAGGACCGATGAGCAGTTCTTC. The full variable domain, its missing parts supplied by reference TRBV5-1 and TRBJ2-1, is KAGVTQTPRYLIKTRGQQVTLSCSPISGHRSVSWYQQTPGQGLQFLFEYFSETQRNKGNFPGRFSGRQFSNSRSEMNVSTLELGDSALYLCASSLAWRTDEQFFGPGTRLTVL.

The V gene is TRBV5-1, the J gene TRBJ2-5; D is perhaps TRBD2 (7 bases). Germline CDR1 is SGHRS and CDR2 is YFSETQ. There are 14 residues in the CDR3. V dropped 0 bases and J dropped 5 bases, with 11 bases sitting between them. The CDR3 is CASSLDGGRETQYF. The CDR3 bases are TGCGCCAGCAGCTTGGACGGGGGGCGGGAGACCCAGTACTTC.

The J gene is TRBJ2-3, the V gene TRBV28; the match to TRBD2 covers 10 bases. The J segment lost 7 bases and the V segment lost 3 bases, leaving 10 bases of the junction unmatched. There are 16 residues in the CDR3. Per the germline V gene, CDR1 is MDHEN and CDR2 is SYDVKM. The CDR3 sequence: CASSFSGGAPRNTQYF. DNA of the CDR3: TGTGCCAGCAGTTTCAGCGGGGGGGCCCCCCGAAATACGCAGTATTTT.

V and J are TRBV6-6 and TRBJ1-5; D ambiguous. Trimming left V 6 bases short and J 0 bases short, with 12 bases between. The CDR3 covers 15 residues. Germline V CDR1 and CDR2: MNHNY, SVGAGI (reference sequence). The CDR3 spells CASRPDTYSNQPQHF. The CDR3 bases are TGTGCCAGCAGGCCAGACACATATAGCAATCAGCCCCAGCATTTT.

V gene TRBV28 combines with J gene TRBJ1-1, with D unclear. Trimming cost V 3 bases and J 11 bases, with 16 bases left between them. Germline V lookup: CDR1 MDHEN, CDR2 SYDVKM. The CDR3 loop spans 13 amino acids. The CDR3, as DNA: TGTGCCAGCAGTTTCTATTTGAACCTTTATGCTTTCTTT. It yields the protein CASSFYLNLYAFF.

The chain employs TRBV5-1 and TRBJ1-1, with 7 bases aligning to TRBD1. With V trimmed by 4 bases and J by 3 bases, 6 bases remained unmatched. Germline CDR1 reads SGHRS; CDR2 reads YFSETQ. There are 14 residues in the CDR3. This CDR3 is CASSPRQGDTEAFF. In nucleotides, the CDR3 is TGCGCCAGCAGCCCAAGACAGGGTGACACTGAAGCTTTCTTT.

The chain uses TRBV13 and TRBJ2-7; 9 bases fit TRBD2. The CDR3 has 16 residues. Trimming took 2 bases from V and 1 from J; bases not matched to a gene: 6. Germline CDR1 is PRHDT and CDR2 is FYEKMQ (reference sequence). The CDR3 here is CASSLKLREGSYEQYF. CDR3 nucleotides: TGTGCCAGCAGCTTAAAATTGCGGGAGGGTTCCTACGAGCAGTACTTC.